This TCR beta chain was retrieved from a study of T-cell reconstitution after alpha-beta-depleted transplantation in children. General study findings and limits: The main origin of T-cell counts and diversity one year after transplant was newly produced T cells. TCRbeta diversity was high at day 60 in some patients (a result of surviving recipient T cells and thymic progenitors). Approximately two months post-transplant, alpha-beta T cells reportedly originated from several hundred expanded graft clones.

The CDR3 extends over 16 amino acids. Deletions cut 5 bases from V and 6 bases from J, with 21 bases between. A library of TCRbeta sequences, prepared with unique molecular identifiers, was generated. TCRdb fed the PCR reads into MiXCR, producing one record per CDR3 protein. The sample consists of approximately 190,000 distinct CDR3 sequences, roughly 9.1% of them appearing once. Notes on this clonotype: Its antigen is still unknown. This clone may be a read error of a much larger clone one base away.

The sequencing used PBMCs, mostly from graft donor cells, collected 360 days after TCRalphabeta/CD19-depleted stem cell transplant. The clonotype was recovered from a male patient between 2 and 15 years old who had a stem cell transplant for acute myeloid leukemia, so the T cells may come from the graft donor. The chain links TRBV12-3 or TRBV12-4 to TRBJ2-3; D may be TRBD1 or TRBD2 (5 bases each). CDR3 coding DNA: TGTGCCAGCAGTCCCCTCGGGGCTACAGGTCTTGATACGCAGTATTTT. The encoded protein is CASSPLGATGLDTQYF.